What follows describes a single T cell receptor beta chain. Its antigen is as yet unknown. The PCR made use of 60 Vbeta and 13 Jbeta primers. The protocol was immunoSEQ multiplex PCR, while the TCRdb copy is restricted to in-frame clones and leaves out a portion. The data contain 150,000 to 200,000 clones, 78% of them singletons. The sample belongs to a study of cytomegalovirus exposure and HLA in healthy donors. Overall study context: The study placed less than 90% of its 398 genotyped donors in the Caucasian-associated ancestry cluster. Study conclusions and caveats: Later analysis demonstrated an association between a missense DCLRE1C variant and TCR beta V- and J-gene trimming. Previously analyzed data showed that most TCR beta V segments were productive at a frequency of about 87% or about 30%.

Germline V gene lookup returns CDR1 SEHNR and CDR2 FQNEAQ (reference sequence). The V end lost 3 bases, the J end lost 5 bases, and 22 bases lay between the germline ends. The CDR3 has 17 amino acids. Sequencing used PBMCs. The J gene is TRBJ2-5, the V gene TRBV7-9; D perhaps matches TRBD2 (5 bases). The TCR was taken from a young woman in good health and CMV-seropositive. CDR3 DNA sequence: TGTGCCAGCAGCTTTATCCTACGGGGAACCCTTACGGAGACCCAGTACTTC. It is translated as CASSFILRGTLTETQYF. Supplemented by reference TRBV7-9 and TRBJ2-5, the full variable domain reads DTGVSQNPRHKITKRGQNVTFRCDPISEHNRLYWYRQTLGQGPEFLTYFQNEAQLEKSRLLSDRFSAERPKGSFSTLEIQRTEQGDSAMYLCASSFILRGTLTETQYFGPGTRLLVL.